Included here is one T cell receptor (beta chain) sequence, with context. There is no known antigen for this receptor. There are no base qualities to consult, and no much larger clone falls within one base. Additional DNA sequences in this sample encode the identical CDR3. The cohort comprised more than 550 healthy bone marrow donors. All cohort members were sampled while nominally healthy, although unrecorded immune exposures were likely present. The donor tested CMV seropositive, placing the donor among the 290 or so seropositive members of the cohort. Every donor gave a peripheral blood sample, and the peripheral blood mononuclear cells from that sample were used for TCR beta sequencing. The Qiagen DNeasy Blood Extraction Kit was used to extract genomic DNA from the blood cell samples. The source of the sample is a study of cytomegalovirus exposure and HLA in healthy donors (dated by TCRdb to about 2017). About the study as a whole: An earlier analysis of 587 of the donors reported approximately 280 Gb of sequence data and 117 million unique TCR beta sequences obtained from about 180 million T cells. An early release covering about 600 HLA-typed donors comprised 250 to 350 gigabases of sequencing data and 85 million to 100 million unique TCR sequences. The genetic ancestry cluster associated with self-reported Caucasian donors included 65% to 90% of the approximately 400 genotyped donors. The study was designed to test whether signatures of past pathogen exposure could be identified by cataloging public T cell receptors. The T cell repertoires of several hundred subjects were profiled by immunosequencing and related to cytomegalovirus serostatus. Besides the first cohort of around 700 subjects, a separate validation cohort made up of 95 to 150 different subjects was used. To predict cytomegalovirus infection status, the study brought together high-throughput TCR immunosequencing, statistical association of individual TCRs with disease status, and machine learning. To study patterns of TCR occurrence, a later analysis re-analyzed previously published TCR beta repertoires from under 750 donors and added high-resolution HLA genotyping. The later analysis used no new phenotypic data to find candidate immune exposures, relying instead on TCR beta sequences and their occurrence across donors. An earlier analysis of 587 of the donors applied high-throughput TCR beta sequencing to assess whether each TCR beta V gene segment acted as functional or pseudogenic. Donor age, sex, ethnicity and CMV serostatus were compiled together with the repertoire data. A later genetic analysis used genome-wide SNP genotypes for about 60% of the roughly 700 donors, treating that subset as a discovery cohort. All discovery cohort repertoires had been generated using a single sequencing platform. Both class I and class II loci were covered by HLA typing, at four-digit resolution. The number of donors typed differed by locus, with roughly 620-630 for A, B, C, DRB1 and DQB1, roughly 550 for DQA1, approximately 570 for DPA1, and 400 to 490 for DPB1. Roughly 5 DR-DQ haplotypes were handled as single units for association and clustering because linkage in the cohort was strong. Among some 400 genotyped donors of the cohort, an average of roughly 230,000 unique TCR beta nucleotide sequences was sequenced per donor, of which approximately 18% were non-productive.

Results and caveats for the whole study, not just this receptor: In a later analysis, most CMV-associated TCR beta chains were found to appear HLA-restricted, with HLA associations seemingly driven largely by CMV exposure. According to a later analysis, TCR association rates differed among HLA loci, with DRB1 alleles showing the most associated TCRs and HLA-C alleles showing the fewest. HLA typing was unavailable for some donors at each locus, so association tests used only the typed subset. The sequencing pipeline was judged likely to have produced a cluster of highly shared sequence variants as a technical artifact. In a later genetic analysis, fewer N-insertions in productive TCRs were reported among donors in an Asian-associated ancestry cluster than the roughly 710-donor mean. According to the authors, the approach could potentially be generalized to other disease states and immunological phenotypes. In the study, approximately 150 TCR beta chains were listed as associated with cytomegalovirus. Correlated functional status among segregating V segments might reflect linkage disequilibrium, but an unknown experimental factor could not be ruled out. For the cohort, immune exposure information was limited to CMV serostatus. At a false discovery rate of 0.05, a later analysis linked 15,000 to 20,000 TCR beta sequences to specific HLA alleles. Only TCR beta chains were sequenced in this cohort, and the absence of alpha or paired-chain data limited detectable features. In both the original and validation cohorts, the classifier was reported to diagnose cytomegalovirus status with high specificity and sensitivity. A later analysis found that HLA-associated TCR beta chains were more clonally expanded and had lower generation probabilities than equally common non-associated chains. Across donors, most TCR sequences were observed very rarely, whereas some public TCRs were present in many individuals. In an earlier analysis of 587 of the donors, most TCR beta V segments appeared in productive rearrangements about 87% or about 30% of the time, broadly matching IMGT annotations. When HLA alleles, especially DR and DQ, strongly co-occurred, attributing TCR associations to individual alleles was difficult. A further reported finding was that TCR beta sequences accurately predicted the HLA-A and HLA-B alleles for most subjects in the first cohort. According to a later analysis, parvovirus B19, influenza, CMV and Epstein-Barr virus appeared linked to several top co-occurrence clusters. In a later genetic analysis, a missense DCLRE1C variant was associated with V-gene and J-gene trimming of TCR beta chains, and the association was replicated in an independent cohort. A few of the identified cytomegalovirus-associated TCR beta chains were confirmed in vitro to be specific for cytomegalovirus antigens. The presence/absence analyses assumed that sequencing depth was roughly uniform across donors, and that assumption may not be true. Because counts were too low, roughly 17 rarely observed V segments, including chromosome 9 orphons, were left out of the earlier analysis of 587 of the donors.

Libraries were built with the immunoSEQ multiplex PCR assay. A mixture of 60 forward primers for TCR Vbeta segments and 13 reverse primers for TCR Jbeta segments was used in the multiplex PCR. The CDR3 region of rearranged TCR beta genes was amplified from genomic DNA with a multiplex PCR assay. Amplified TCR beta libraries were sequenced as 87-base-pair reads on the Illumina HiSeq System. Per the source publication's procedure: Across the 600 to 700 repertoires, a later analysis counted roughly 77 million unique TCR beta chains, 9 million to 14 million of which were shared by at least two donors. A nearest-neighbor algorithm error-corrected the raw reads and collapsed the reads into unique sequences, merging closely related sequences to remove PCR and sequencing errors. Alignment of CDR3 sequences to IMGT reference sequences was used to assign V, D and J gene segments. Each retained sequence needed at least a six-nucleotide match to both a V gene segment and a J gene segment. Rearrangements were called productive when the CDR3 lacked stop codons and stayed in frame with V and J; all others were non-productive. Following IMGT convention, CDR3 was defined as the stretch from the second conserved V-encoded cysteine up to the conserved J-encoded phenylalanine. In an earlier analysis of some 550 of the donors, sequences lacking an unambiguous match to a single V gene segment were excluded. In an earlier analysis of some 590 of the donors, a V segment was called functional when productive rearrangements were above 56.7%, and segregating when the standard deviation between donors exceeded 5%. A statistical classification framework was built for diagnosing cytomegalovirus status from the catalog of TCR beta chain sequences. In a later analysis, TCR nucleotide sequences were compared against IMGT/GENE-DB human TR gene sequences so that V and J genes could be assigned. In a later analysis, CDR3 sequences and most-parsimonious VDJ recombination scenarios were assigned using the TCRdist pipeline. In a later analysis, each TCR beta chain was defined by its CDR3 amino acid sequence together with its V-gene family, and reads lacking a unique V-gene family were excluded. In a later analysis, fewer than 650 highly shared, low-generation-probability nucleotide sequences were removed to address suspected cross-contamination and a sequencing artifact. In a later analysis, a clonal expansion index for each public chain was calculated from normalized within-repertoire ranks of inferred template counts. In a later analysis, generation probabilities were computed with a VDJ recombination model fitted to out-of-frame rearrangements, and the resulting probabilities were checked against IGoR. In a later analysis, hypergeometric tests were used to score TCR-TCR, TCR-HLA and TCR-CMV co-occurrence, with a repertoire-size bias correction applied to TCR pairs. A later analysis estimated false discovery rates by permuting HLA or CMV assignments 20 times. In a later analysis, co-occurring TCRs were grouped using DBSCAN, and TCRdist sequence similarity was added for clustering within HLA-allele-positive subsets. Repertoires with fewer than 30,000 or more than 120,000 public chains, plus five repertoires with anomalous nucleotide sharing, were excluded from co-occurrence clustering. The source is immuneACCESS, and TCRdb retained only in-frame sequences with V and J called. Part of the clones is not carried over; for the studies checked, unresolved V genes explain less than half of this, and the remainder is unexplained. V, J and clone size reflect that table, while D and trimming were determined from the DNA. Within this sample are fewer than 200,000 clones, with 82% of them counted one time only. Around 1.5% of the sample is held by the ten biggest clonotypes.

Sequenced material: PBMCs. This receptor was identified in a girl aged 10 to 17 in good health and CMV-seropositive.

The CDR3 region: CASSPIGQVGTEAFF. The DNA sequence reads TGTGCCAGCAGTCCTATCGGACAGGTCGGTACTGAAGCTTTCTTT. This chain is built from TRBV6-7 and TRBJ1-1; 7 central nucleotides agree with TRBD1. TRBV6-7 is flagged as an ORF with uncertain function. The cysteine opens and the phenylalanine closes a CDR3 of 15 amino acids. The retained sequence is limited to the CDR3, 45 bases, with the frame set at the first base. Relative to germline, V is missing 5 bases and J is missing 5 bases, with 11 bases of the junction outside any gene match.